These T cell receptor beta chains were read from a single sample in a study of T cell clonotyping in hematopoietic cell transplantation. Produced via immunoSEQ multiplex PCR; TCRdb's table is partial and in-frame only. The sample includes about 8,700 clones, approximately 97% seen only once; the top ten take 2% to 2.5%. The specimen was peripheral blood mononuclear cells, collected 100 days after allogeneic stem cell transplant. The receptors originated from a male patient between 55 and 70 years old who had an allogeneic stem cell transplant from a related donor, so the T cells may come from the graft donor. Some clones in this sample may be carry-over from other donors' samples. Both conserved end residues are part of each CDR3. Each record gives: V gene, D gene, J gene, clone size, CDR3 DNA, CDR3 protein. The D gene is left open where the match is weak. A clone size is listed for some rows: how often the clone was seen (once, few, many), or a class if it is expanded.

V gene: TRBV4-1
D gene: .
J gene: TRBJ1-4
clone size: .
CDR3 DNA: TGCGCCAGCAGCCAAGGACGCGGAGTTAATGAAAAACTGTTTTTT
CDR3 protein: CASSQGRGVNEKLFF

V gene: TRBV4-3
D gene: TRBD2
J gene: TRBJ2-1
clone size: .
CDR3 DNA: TGCGCCAGCAGCGAGCCGGGACTAGCGGGGGCGGGTGAGCAGTTCTTC
CDR3 protein: CASSEPGLAGAGEQFF

V gene: TRBV27
D gene: .
J gene: TRBJ2-7
clone size: .
CDR3 DNA: TGTGCCAGCAGTTTACCGTGGGGAATACCGTACTTC
CDR3 protein: CASSLPWGIPYF

V gene: TRBV7-9
D gene: TRBD1
J gene: TRBJ2-3
clone size: .
CDR3 DNA: TGTGCCAGCAGCCCACTAACATTTCGACAGGGTACCCCGGATACGCAGTATTTT
CDR3 protein: CASSPLTFRQGTPDTQYF

V gene: TRBV9
D gene: .
J gene: TRBJ1-1
clone size: .
CDR3 DNA: TGTGCCAGCAGCGTAGAGCTTCCTCCCACTGAAGCTTTCTTT
CDR3 protein: CASSVELPPTEAFF

V gene: TRBV28
D gene: .
J gene: TRBJ2-7
clone size: .
CDR3 DNA: TGTGCCAGCAGTTCGGTGCTCTACGAGCAGTACTTC
CDR3 protein: CASSSVLYEQYF

V gene: TRBV5-1
D gene: .
J gene: TRBJ1-3
clone size: .
CDR3 DNA: TGCGCCAGCAGCTTGGCGGGCTCTGGAAACACCATATATTTT
CDR3 protein: CASSLAGSGNTIYF

V gene: TRBV28
D gene: .
J gene: TRBJ1-6
clone size: .
CDR3 DNA: TGTGCCAGCAGGGGGGCTTACGACGGCGTTGGTTCACCCCTCCACTTT
CDR3 protein: CASRGAYDGVGSPLHF

V gene: TRBV14
D gene: .
J gene: TRBJ1-1
clone size: once
CDR3 DNA: TGTGCCAGCAGCCAAGCGGGGTCGGCGCGGGGGCTCGCTGAAGCTTTCTTT
CDR3 protein: CASSQAGSARGLAEAFF

V gene: TRBV7-2
D gene: .
J gene: TRBJ1-6
clone size: .
CDR3 DNA: TGTGCCAGCAGCGGGATGGGTCGCGGACCCCTCCACTTT
CDR3 protein: CASSGMGRGPLHF

V gene: TRBV11-2
D gene: .
J gene: TRBJ2-7
clone size: once
CDR3 DNA: TGTGCCAGCAGCCGGGGGCGGGACACCTCCTACGAGCAGTACTTC
CDR3 protein: CASSRGRDTSYEQYF

V gene: TRBV29-1
D gene: TRBD1
J gene: TRBJ2-3
clone size: .
CDR3 DNA: TGCAGCGTTGAAACCGGGACAGTTGCAGATACGCAGTATTTT
CDR3 protein: CSVETGTVADTQYF